Given below is one T cell receptor (beta chain) in context. CDR1 is DFQATT and CDR2 is SNEGSKA in the germline V gene (reference sequence). V lost 3 bases to trimming and J lost 3 bases, with 12 bases between them. The CDR3 has 14 amino acids. This entry belongs to a study of blood T cell repertoires in COVID-19. Across the study: Acute-phase and convalescent COVID-19 samples originated in the United States, Italy and Spain. The cDNA or gDNA used as material had been derived from T cells, B-cell-depleted T cells, or PBMCs.

Original analysis: Reference gene primers were amplified, and this amplification served to estimate nucleated cell counts. Only in-frame clones appear in the TCRdb table, and some are missing; sequencing was by immunoSEQ multiplex PCR. That table is the source of V, J and clone size, and D and trimming were worked out from the DNA. The sample consists of about 60,000 clones, roughly 80% of them appearing once. The receptor was isolated from a human donor in a cohort sampled during active COVID-19. The material sequenced was peripheral blood. The V gene is TRBV20-1, the J gene TRBJ1-5, with D tentatively TRBD1 (5 bases). The CDR3 bases are TGCAGTGCTAGTCGTGACAGAGACAATCAGCCCCAGCATTTT. Protein sequence: CSASRDRDNQPQHF.